This T cell receptor beta chain was retrieved from a study of blood T cell repertoires in COVID-19. Germline loops: CDR1 PRHDT, CDR2 FYEKMQ (reference sequence). The V and J ends lost 5 bases and 3 bases respectively, with 16 bases between them. CDR3 length equals 15 residues. This table comes from immunoSEQ multiplex PCR, and its TCRdb copy is limited to in-frame clones, with some not included. The sample consists of tens of thousands of clones, less than 90% of them appearing once. The chain uses TRBV13 and TRBJ1-2; no firm D call. The sequence derives from a man aged 55-75 years with acute or convalescent COVID-19. Material for sequencing was peripheral blood. In DNA, the CDR3 is TGTGCCAGCAGCCGGGCCTCACGCGGGGACTATGGCTACACCTTC. Amino acid sequence: CASSRASRGDYGYTF.